This TCR beta chain was recorded in a study of CD8 T cells in ankylosing spondylitis. Findings and limits, study-wide: Characteristic of ankylosing spondylitis blood, it appeared, was a TCR beta motif comprising about eight highly homologous variants.

Each CDR3 protein is one row after TCRdb ran MiXCR on the 5' RACE reads. The table has just under 550,000 distinct CDR3 sequences, about 13% seen once. Trimming removed 1 base from V and 3 bases from J, with 9 bases in between. The V gene's germline CDR1 is DFQATT and CDR2 SNEGSKA (reference sequence). The CDR3 is 13 residues long. In this sample, this clonotype turned up a few times. Its antigen is unidentified. Specimen: blood, either unsorted or a sorted T cell fraction (not recorded which). The sequence derives from a male donor with ankylosing spondylitis. The rearrangement links TRBV20-1 to TRBJ1-1; TRBD1 is a possible D gene (5 bases). The CDR3 here is CSARVDTYTEAFF. The CDR3 DNA sequence: TGCAGTGCTAGAGTGGACACCTACACTGAAGCTTTCTTT.